Listed below are T cell receptor beta chains from one sample, sequenced in a study of blood T cells in healthy people across ages. TCRdb fed the 5' RACE reads into MiXCR, producing one record per CDR3 protein. This table has roughly 930,000 distinct CDR3 sequences, about 48% appearing once. Sample: blood. All receptors derive from a man between 25 and 39 years old in good health. CDR3s include the opening cysteine and the closing phenylalanine or tryptophan. D genes are given only for firm matches. Not all rows give a size; the values are once, few, many and, for expanded clones, a class.

>.|.|TRBV12-3/TRBV12-4|TRBJ2-7
CASSLAFADSLSSYEQYF
TGTGCCAGCAGTTTAGCTTTTGCGGACTCGCTTAGCTCCTACGAGCAGTACTTC
>.|.|TRBV21-1|TRBJ2-6
CASSKVKGQGRKKSSGANVLTF
TGTGCCAGCAGCAAAGTAAAGGGACAGGGCCGAAAAAAAAGCTCTGGGGCCAACGTCCTGACTTTC
>TRBD1|few|TRBV25-1|TRBJ2-5
CASSEARQGETQYF
TGTGCCAGCAGTGAAGCGCGACAGGGAGAGACCCAGTACTTC
>.|.|TRBV2|TRBJ2-7
CASSEAWGETYNEQYF
TGTGCCAGCAGTGAAGCCTGGGGCGAAACCTACAATGAGCAGTACTTC
>TRBD1|.|TRBV14|TRBJ2-1
CASRPIGQGNEQFF
TGTGCCAGCAGACCAATTGGACAGGGCAATGAGCAGTTCTTC
>TRBD1|.|TRBV25-1|TRBJ1-1
CASSVTGLAEAFF
TGTGCCAGCAGCGTGACAGGGCTTGCCGAAGCTTTCTTT
>TRBD1|.|TRBV28|TRBJ1-2
CASRRTGGDYGYTF
TGTGCCAGCAGACGGACAGGGGGCGACTATGGCTACACCTTC
>.|.|TRBV12-3/TRBV12-4|TRBJ1-1
CASSSLDKNTEAFF
TGTGCCAGCAGTTCCCTGGACAAGAACACTGAAGCTTTCTTT
>.|.|TRBV29-1|TRBJ1-2
CSAGEIGYTF
TGCAGCGCGGGCGAAATTGGCTACACCTTC
>.|.|TRBV7-2|TRBJ2-2
CASSTAGGTGELFF
TGTGCCAGCAGCACCGCCGGCGGCACCGGGGAGCTGTTTTTT
>.|many|TRBV5-1|TRBJ2-3
CASSLGERTDTQYF
TGCGCCAGCAGCCTCGGGGAACGCACAGATACGCAGTATTTT
>.|.|TRBV30|TRBJ1-2
CAWSVPWAGENYGYTF
TGTGCCTGGAGTGTACCCTGGGCAGGAGAAAACTATGGCTACACCTTC
>.|.|TRBV27|TRBJ2-7
CASSSPLGVDPYEQYF
TGTGCCAGCAGTTCCCCATTGGGGGTTGATCCGTACGAGCAGTACTTC
>TRBD2|.|TRBV5-1|TRBJ2-3
CASSLAKVAGGQSDTQYF
TGCGCCAGCAGCTTGGCGAAGGTAGCGGGGGGGCAATCAGATACGCAGTATTTT
>.|.|TRBV6-2/TRBV6-3|TRBJ1-2
CASSDTFYGYTF
TGTGCCAGCAGTGACACCTTCTATGGCTACACCTTC
>TRBD2|many|TRBV20-1|TRBJ2-4
CSARGSGTSMEEQYF
TGCAGTGCTAGAGGAAGCGGGACCTCCATGGAAGAGCAGTACTTC
>.|once|TRBV6-6|TRBJ1-3
CASRISDAGSGNTIYF
TGTGCCAGCAGGATATCGGACGCAGGCTCGGGAAACACCATATATTTT
>.|.|TRBV3-1|TRBJ2-7
CASRETGLGPYEQYF
TGTGCCAGCAGGGAGACGGGACTGGGGCCTTACGAGCAGTACTTC
>TRBD1|.|TRBV6-5|TRBJ2-3
CASKITGTGDTDTQYF
TGTGCCAGCAAGATAACCGGGACAGGGGACACGGATACGCAGTATTTT
>TRBD1|many|TRBV4-3|TRBJ2-7
CASSQGRDRAGEQYF
TGCGCCAGCAGCCAAGGTCGGGACAGGGCTGGCGAGCAGTACTTC
>.|.|TRBV5-6|TRBJ2-3
CASSLGQTTTDTQYF
TGTGCCAGCAGCTTGGGACAGACGACCACAGATACGCAGTATTTT
>.|.|TRBV2|TRBJ2-3
CASTPNRAGSTDTQYF
TGTGCCAGCACTCCCAACCGGGCGGGGAGCACAGATACGCAGTATTTT
>.|.|TRBV5-1|TRBJ2-6
CVSSFGAGWSNVLTF
TGCGTCAGCAGCTTTGGGGCGGGGTGGTCCAACGTCCTGACTTTC
>.|few|TRBV7-2|TRBJ1-1
CASSRRVDTEAFF
TGTGCCAGCAGCCGCCGGGTTGACACTGAAGCTTTCTTT
>.|.|TRBV30|TRBJ2-5
CAWSVVNEQYF
TGTGCCTGGAGTGTAGTTAATGAGCAGTACTTC
>.|few|TRBV2|TRBJ1-2
CASSDYPGAYGYTF
TGTGCCAGCAGTGATTATCCAGGGGCCTATGGCTACACCTTC
>.|few|TRBV12-3/TRBV12-4|TRBJ2-3
CASSLSTTARDTQYF
TGTGCCAGCAGTTTATCCACGACCGCGAGAGATACGCAGTATTTT
>.|few|TRBV24-1|TRBJ2-6
CATSDSSGDAGANVLTF
TGTGCCACCAGTGATTCGTCAGGGGATGCTGGGGCCAACGTCCTGACTTTC
>.|.|TRBV4-1|TRBJ1-5
CASSQDPGAASNQPQHF
TGCGCCAGCAGCCAAGATCCCGGGGCGGCGAGCAATCAGCCCCAGCATTTT
>.|.|TRBV7-2|TRBJ1-1
CASSSWGNTEAFF
TGTGCCAGCAGCTCCTGGGGGAACACTGAAGCTTTCTTT
>.|.|TRBV12-3/TRBV12-4|TRBJ1-2
CASSPEPTFGYTF
TGTGCCAGCAGTCCCGAGCCTACATTCGGCTACACCTTC
>TRBD1|few|TRBV5-1|TRBJ2-3
CASSIGTGTDTQYF
TGCGCCAGCAGCATCGGGACAGGCACAGATACGCAGTATTTT
>.|.|TRBV7-6|TRBJ2-4
CASSLSRGGDYNEQYF
TGTGCCAGCAGCTTAAGTAGGGGGGGCGACTACAATGAGCAGTACTTC
>.|few|TRBV5-1|TRBJ2-3
CASSPVGTDTQYF
TGCGCCAGCAGCCCTGTGGGCACAGATACGCAGTATTTT
>TRBD2|.|TRBV7-9|TRBJ2-5
CASSLGLAGGGQETQYF
TGTGCCAGCAGCTTGGGACTAGCGGGGGGAGGTCAAGAGACCCAGTACTTC
>.|few|TRBV5-1|TRBJ2-7
CASSLGGDNYEQYF
TGCGCCAGCAGCTTGGGAGGAGATAACTACGAGCAGTACTTC
>.|.|TRBV20-1|TRBJ2-5
CSARTTTQETQYF
TGCAGTGCTAGAACGACTACCCAAGAGACCCAGTACTTC
>.|.|TRBV15|TRBJ2-5
CATSRDPGAQETQYF
TGTGCCACCAGCAGAGATCCCGGGGCGCAAGAGACCCAGTACTTC
>TRBD2|.|TRBV20-1|TRBJ2-5
CSAPPGTSPQETQYF
TGCAGTGCCCCCCCGGGGACTAGTCCTCAAGAGACCCAGTACTTC
>.|.|TRBV27|TRBJ1-4
CASSLRGEEKLFF
TGTGCCAGCAGTTTAAGAGGGGAGGAAAAACTGTTTTTT
>.|.|TRBV20-1|TRBJ2-7
CSATGENYEQYF
TGCAGTGCTACGGGCGAGAACTACGAGCAGTACTTC
>TRBD2|.|TRBV3-1|TRBJ2-3
CASGQGLTSGGTDTQYF
TGTGCCAGCGGCCAAGGTCTGACTAGCGGGGGCACAGATACGCAGTATTTT
>.|.|TRBV28|TRBJ1-2
CASSSPRGANYGYTF
TGTGCCAGCAGTTCTCCCAGGGGAGCTAACTATGGCTACACCTTC
>.|many|TRBV20-1|TRBJ2-6
CSSRTGSTGANVLTF
TGCAGTTCGAGGACGGGGAGTACTGGGGCCAACGTCCTGACTTTC
>TRBD2|few|TRBV29-1|TRBJ2-1
CSVEGGVAGAYNEQFF
TGCAGCGTTGAAGGTGGGGTAGCGGGGGCCTACAATGAGCAGTTCTTC
>TRBD1|once|TRBV6-5|TRBJ2-7
CASRSTGGSSYEQYF
TGTGCCAGCAGATCGACAGGGGGGTCCTCCTACGAGCAGTACTTC
>.|.|TRBV12-3/TRBV12-4|TRBJ2-3
CASRGRTDTQYF
TGTGCCAGCAGAGGACGCACAGATACGCAGTATTTT
>.|.|TRBV11-3|TRBJ2-1
CASSLVGMGYNEQFF
TGTGCCAGCAGCCTCGTGGGGATGGGCTACAATGAGCAGTTCTTC
>.|.|TRBV9|TRBJ2-1
CASSLRSGVSEQFF
TGTGCCAGCAGCCTACGGTCAGGGGTCAGTGAGCAGTTCTTC
>.|.|TRBV6-1|TRBJ2-3
CASSESTYTQYF
TGTGCCAGCAGCGAGTCAACTTATACGCAGTATTTT
>.|.|TRBV20-1|TRBJ1-4
CSAPYRGASNEKLFF
TGCAGTGCCCCCTACCGTGGGGCATCTAATGAAAAACTGTTTTTT
>.|.|TRBV3-1|TRBJ1-1
CASSHGPSTEAFF
TGTGCCAGCAGCCACGGACCCAGCACTGAAGCTTTCTTT
>.|.|TRBV16|TRBJ2-2
CASSPGQTPGELFF
TGTGCCAGCAGCCCCGGACAGACTCCCGGGGAGCTGTTTTTT